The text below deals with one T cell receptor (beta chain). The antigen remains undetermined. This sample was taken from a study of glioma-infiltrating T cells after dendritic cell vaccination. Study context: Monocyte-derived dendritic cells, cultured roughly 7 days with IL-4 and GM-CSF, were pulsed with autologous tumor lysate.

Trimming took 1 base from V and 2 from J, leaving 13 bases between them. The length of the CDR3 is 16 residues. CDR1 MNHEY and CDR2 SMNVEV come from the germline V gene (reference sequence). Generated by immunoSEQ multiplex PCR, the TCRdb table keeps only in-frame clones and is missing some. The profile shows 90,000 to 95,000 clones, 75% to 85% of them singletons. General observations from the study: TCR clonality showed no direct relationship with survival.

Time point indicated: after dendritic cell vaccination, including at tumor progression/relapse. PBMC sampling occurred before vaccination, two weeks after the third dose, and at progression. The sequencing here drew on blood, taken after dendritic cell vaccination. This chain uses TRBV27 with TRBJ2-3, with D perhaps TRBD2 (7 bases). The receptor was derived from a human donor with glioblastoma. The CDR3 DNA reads TGTGCCAGCAGTTTATATCGGGGGGCCCCCACAGATACGCAGTATTTT. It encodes CASSLYRGAPTDTQYF.